The sequence of this TCR beta chain was determined in a study of CD8 T cells in Susac syndrome. CDR1 is DFQATT and CDR2 is SNEGSKA in the germline V gene (reference sequence). V dropped 6 bases and J dropped 0 bases, with 16 bases sitting between them. There are 15 residues in the CDR3. RNA, at roughly 0.5 to 1 ug, was reverse transcribed with random hexamers. MiXCR, run by TCRdb on the immunoSEQ multiplex PCR reads, gives a single entry per CDR3 protein. Of some 120,000 distinct CDR3 sequences in the sample, 94% were seen once. The rearrangement links TRBV20-1 to TRBJ2-3; D may be TRBD1 or TRBD2 (5 bases each). The sequence came from a human donor in good health. Sequenced: CD4+ T cells from PBMCs. CDR3 amino acids: CSARYRGRSTDTQYF. CDR3 bases: TGCAGTGCCAGGTACCGGGGCCGGAGCACAGATACGCAGTATTTT.